The source of this TCR beta chain is a study of neoadjuvant anti-PD-1 for oral cavity cancer. Background on the study: Around day 43, patients without progression received a fourth nivolumab dose before surgery.

The patients had HPV-negative, locally advanced oral cavity squamous cell carcinoma. Study-wide results and caveats: Post-nivolumab, blood T cell clonality was significantly elevated in non-responders.

Points on this clone: The antigen is unknown.

The protocol was immunoSEQ multiplex PCR, while the TCRdb copy is restricted to in-frame clones and leaves out a portion. The sample yields roughly 13,000 clones, approximately 70% seen once. Germline CDR1 SGHRS, CDR2 YFSETQ. CDR3 length: 15 amino acids. V shed 0 bases and J shed 4 bases, with 11 bases lying between them. Specimen: PBMCs, collected before nivolumab (anti-PD-1) treatment. The source is a person aged 35-80 years with oral cavity squamous cell carcinoma. J is TRBJ2-1 and V is TRBV5-1; D possibly corresponds to TRBD2 (6 bases). CDR3 nucleotides: TGCGCCAGCAGCTTGGCCGGCGGGGTATACAATGAGCAGTTCTTC. Its translation is CASSLAGGVYNEQFF. The whole variable domain, filled in from reference TRBV5-1 and TRBJ2-1, reads KAGVTQTPRYLIKTRGQQVTLSCSPISGHRSVSWYQQTPGQGLQFLFEYFSETQRNKGNFPGRFSGRQFSNSRSEMNVSTLELGDSALYLCASSLAGGVYNEQFFGPGTRLTVL.